Presented here are 17 T cell receptor beta chains from one specimen sequenced in a study of blood T cell repertoires in COVID-19. This table comes from immunoSEQ multiplex PCR, and its TCRdb copy is limited to in-frame clones, with some not included. Here the sample spans roughly 140,000 clones, 85% being singletons. Sequenced material: peripheral blood. Every receptor here comes from a woman aged 60-70 years with COVID-19, enrolled during active disease.

This clone has only one observation. The genes are TRBV5-1 and TRBJ1-3; D might be TRBD1 (5 bases). Trimming left V 1 base short and J 1 base short, with 9 bases between. Germline values: CDR1 SGHRS, CDR2 YFSETQ. The length of the CDR3 is 15 residues. CDR3 bases: TGCGCCAGCAGCTTGCAGGGAGGATCTGGAAACACCATATATTTT. Its translation: CASSLQGGSGNTIYF.

J is TRBJ2-1 and V is TRBV12-3 or TRBV12-4, with TRBD1 matching 7 bases. The CDR3 is 13 amino acids. V shed 3 bases, J shed 10 bases, and the junction held 6 bases outside the gene matches. The CDR3 protein is CASSFLGQWEQFF. CDR3 nucleotide sequence: TGTGCCAGCAGTTTCTTGGGACAGTGGGAGCAGTTCTTC.

The CDR3 DNA reads as TGTGCCAGCAGCTTTGGGCCAGGCAACTACGAGCAGTACTTC. It codes for CASSFGPGNYEQYF. The chain has TRBV7-9 and TRBJ2-7; no firm D call. Germline lookup yields CDR1 SEHNR and CDR2 FQNEAQ (reference sequence). This CDR3 is 14 amino acids long. The germline V and J ends were trimmed by 3 bases and 3 bases, with 12 bases remaining between them.

The chain combines TRBV11-2 with TRBJ2-7; D possibly corresponds to TRBD1 (5 bases). This CDR3 contains 14 residues. The germline V gene has CDR1 SGHAT and CDR2 FQNNGV. V lost 2 bases, J lost 5 bases, and 13 bases lay in between. The CDR3 coding sequence is TGTGCCAGCAGCTTAATTCGACAGAACCACGAGCAGTACTTC. Translated, it gives CASSLIRQNHEQYF.

This sequence joins TRBV7-9 and TRBJ1-1, with no clear D. This CDR3 has 13 amino acids. Germline lookup yields CDR1 SEHNR and CDR2 FQNEAQ (reference sequence). Trimming removed 2 bases at V and 4 bases at J, with 8 bases between. CDR3 sequence (DNA): TGTGCCAGCAGCTTATCCAGAGGCACTGAAGCTTTCTTT. Translation gives CASSLSRGTEAFF.

V and J are TRBV19 and TRBJ1-3; D unresolved. The CDR3 is made up of 16 amino acids. Trimming removed 5 bases from V and 0 bases from J, with 14 bases in between. Germline assignment: CDR1 LNHDA and CDR2 SQIVND (reference sequence). The CDR3 DNA follows: TGTGCCAGTAGTCCGTCGCATACCAGCTCTGGAAACACCATATATTTT. It translates to CASSPSHTSSGNTIYF.

This chain links TRBV10-3 with TRBJ1-6; 8 bases line up with TRBD1. With 0 bases clipped from V and 14 bases from J, the junction kept 15 bases outside the gene matches. CDR1 is ENHRY, CDR2 SYGVKD, per germline. This CDR3 spans 17 amino acids. The CDR3 sequence is CAISESRRTGLEKSLHF. In DNA form, the CDR3 reads TGTGCCATCAGTGAGTCACGAAGGACAGGGCTAGAAAAATCCCTCCACTTT.

V gene TRBV7-9 combines with J gene TRBJ1-1; tentative D call: TRBD1 (6 bases). The CDR3 runs to 14 residues. V was clipped by 1 base and J by 5 bases, with 11 bases between them. CDR1 and CDR2 (germline): SEHNR, FQNEAQ (reference sequence). In DNA, the CDR3 is TGTGCCAGCAGCTTAGTACAGGGAAGTACTGAAGCTTTCTTT. Its protein is CASSLVQGSTEAFF.

The V gene is TRBV5-8, the J gene TRBJ1-4; TRBD1 aligns across 10 bases. Germline loops: CDR1 SGHTS, CDR2 YDEGEE. With V trimmed by 4 bases and J by 5 bases, 2 bases remained unmatched. This CDR3 is built from 14 residues. CDR3 DNA: TGTGCCAGCAGCCGGGACAGGGGAAATGAAAAACTGTTTTTT. Translation gives CASSRDRGNEKLFF.

V usage is TRBV12-5 and J usage is TRBJ1-5; D possibly corresponds to TRBD1 (6 bases). Germline loops: CDR1 LGHNT, CDR2 FRNRAP. Trimming shortened V by 7 bases and J by 3 bases, and 19 bases separated the two germline ends. The CDR3 has 16 residues. CDR3 sequence (DNA): TGTGCTAGTGCCGGCTGGCAAGGGGGTGACAATCAGCCCCAGCATTTT. Protein sequence: CASAGWQGGDNQPQHF.

This chain links TRBV11-1 with TRBJ2-1; TRBD2 matches 7 bases. The V and J ends lost 5 bases and 9 bases, in that order; junction bases with no gene match: 1. CDR3 length: 11 amino acids. Germline lookup yields CDR1 SGHAT and CDR2 FQDESV (reference sequence). The CDR3 sequence is CASSGGVEQFF. The CDR3, as DNA: TGTGCCAGCAGCGGGGGGGTTGAGCAGTTCTTC.

The rearrangement joins TRBV13 to TRBJ1-5; the match to TRBD1 covers 7 bases. The V and J ends lost 4 bases and 6 bases, in that order; junction bases with no gene match: 9. The CDR3 is 15 amino acids. The germline V gene encodes CDR1 PRHDT and CDR2 FYEKMQ (reference sequence). Here the CDR3 DNA reads TGTGCCAGCAGCTCGAGGGGGCGTAGGGCTCAGCCCCAGCATTTT. Residues: CASSSRGRRAQPQHF.

A few counts support this clone. The genes are TRBV7-3 and TRBJ1-6; D unclear. This CDR3 is built from 13 residues. Germline V gene sequence: CDR1 SGHTA, CDR2 FQGTGA. V dropped 2 bases and J dropped 10 bases, with 9 bases sitting between them. CDR3 sequence reads: CASSLGPSSPLHF. CDR3 nucleotide sequence: TGTGCCAGCAGCTTAGGCCCATCGTCACCCCTCCACTTT.

V gene TRBV6-5 combines with J gene TRBJ1-2, with TRBD1 identical over 8 bases. Germline loops: CDR1 MNHEY, CDR2 SVGAGI. The CDR3 totals 12 residues. The V segment lost 6 bases and the J segment 8 bases; nucleotides outside the gene matches: 5. CDR3 amino acids: CASSQGARGYTF. CDR3 coding DNA: TGTGCCAGCAGCCAGGGGGCGCGAGGCTACACCTTC.

As regards this clone: Other nucleotide sequences from this sample produce the same CDR3. The chain combines TRBV7-2 with TRBJ1-4; no clear D. The V gene's germline CDR1 is SGHTA and CDR2 FQGNSA. This CDR3 is 14 amino acids long. Trimming left V 5 bases short and J 0 bases short, with 7 bases between. The CDR3 sequence: CASSRDSTNEKLFF. CDR3 coding DNA: TGTGCCAGCAGCCGCGACTCAACTAATGAAAAACTGTTTTTT.

The J gene is TRBJ1-3, the V gene TRBV5-4; D unclear. Germline CDR1 is SGHNT and CDR2 is YYREEE (reference sequence). Between the trimmed V and J ends, which lost 4 bases and 2 bases, there was a span of 13 bases. This CDR3 is 15 amino acids long. The CDR3 is CASSPGASPGNTIYF. Written as DNA, the CDR3 is TGTGCCAGCAGCCCCGGAGCTAGCCCTGGAAACACCATATATTTT.

The chain is built from TRBV6-6 and TRBJ1-1, with D tentatively TRBD1 (6 bases). The CDR3 has 13 amino acids. The germline V gene has CDR1 MNHNY and CDR2 SVGAGI (reference sequence). V lost 4 bases, J lost 6 bases, and 12 bases lay in between. The chain's CDR3 is CASSLPTGPEAFF. The CDR3 nucleotides read TGTGCCAGCAGTTTACCTACAGGGCCTGAAGCTTTCTTT.